This TCR beta chain was observed in a study of blood T cell repertoires in COVID-19. V lost 6 bases, J lost 4 bases, and 3 bases stayed unmatched. This CDR3 region has 14 residues. Germline lookup yields CDR1 MDHEN and CDR2 SYDVKM. Sequenced by immunoSEQ multiplex PCR; TCRdb stores in-frame clones only, minus some. The repertoire consists of about 220,000 clones, with 80% to 85% occurring once and the leading ten covering approximately 6.8%. The V gene is TRBV28, the J gene TRBJ2-3; 11 bases fit TRBD2. This receptor was obtained from a middle-aged woman who had recovered from COVID-19. Sequencing was done on a sample of PBMCs or T cells enriched from blood (not recorded which). CDR3 sequence (DNA): TGTGCCAGCAGACTAGCGGGAGTCCCAGATACGCAGTATTTT. Amino acids: CASRLAGVPDTQYF.